A single sample is the source of the 14 T cell receptor beta chains below, sequenced in a study of T cell changes during pregnancy in multiple sclerosis. The data were produced by immunoSEQ multiplex PCR, yet TCRdb's version contains in-frame clones alone and is incomplete. Among approximately 74,000 clones listed, around 94% were seen once. Specimen: peripheral blood, collected before pregnancy. These receptors were collected from a female donor with multiple sclerosis, enrolled in a pregnancy study.

The chain couples TRBV27 to TRBJ1-1; possibly TRBD1 for D (5 bases). Trimming took 6 bases from V and 4 from J, leaving 12 bases between them. The CDR3 has 13 residues. Per the germline V gene, CDR1 is MNHEY and CDR2 is SMNVEV (reference sequence). The chain's CDR3 is CASRGGVFTEAFF. As DNA, the CDR3 is TGTGCCAGCAGGGGAGGGGTATTCACTGAAGCTTTCTTT.

This chain connects TRBV29-1 to TRBJ2-6, with 10 bases fitting TRBD1. V was clipped by 4 bases and J by 9 bases; unmatched bases: 9. The germline V gene encodes CDR1 SQVTM and CDR2 ANQGSEA. The CDR3 runs 15 residues. CDR3 residues: CSVGLDRGPGNVLTF. CDR3 DNA sequence: TGCAGCGTTGGACTAGACAGGGGGCCGGGCAACGTCCTGACTTTC.

The chain is built from TRBV13 and TRBJ2-7; 7 nucleotides agree with TRBD1. Germline-derived CDR1 and CDR2 are PRHDT and FYEKMQ (reference sequence). With 0 bases clipped from V and 5 bases from J, the junction kept 1 base outside the gene matches. The CDR3 has 13 amino acids. This CDR3 reads CASSLGQGNEQYF. CDR3 sequence (DNA): TGTGCCAGCAGCTTAGGACAGGGGAACGAGCAGTACTTC.

This CDR3 is CASSSARGASGREETQYF. As DNA, the CDR3 is TGTGCCAGCAGTTCAGCCCGAGGGGCTAGCGGGAGGGAAGAGACCCAGTACTTC. The J gene is TRBJ2-5, the V gene TRBV7-2; 12 bases are a match to TRBD2. This CDR3 is built from 18 residues. Germline V gene data show CDR1 as SGHTA and CDR2 as FQGNSA. J was trimmed by 3 bases and V by 6 bases; bases with no gene match: 14.

V gene TRBV19 combines with J gene TRBJ1-5; 9 positions agree with TRBD1. This CDR3 region has 16 residues. In germline, CDR1 is LNHDA, CDR2 SQIVND (reference sequence). The V and J ends lost 4 bases and 2 bases, in that order; junction bases with no gene match: 6. The DNA of the CDR3 is TGTGCCAGTAGTAGAATGACAGGGGGAGGCAATCAGCCCCAGCATTTT. This encodes CASSRMTGGGNQPQHF. Variable domain in full (rest from reference TRBV19 and TRBJ1-5): DGGITQSPKYLFRKEGQNVTLSCEQNLNHDAMYWYRQDPGQGLRLIYYSQIVNDFQKGDIAEGYSVSREKKESFPLTVTSAQKNPTAFYLCASSRMTGGGNQPQHFGDGTRLSIL.

The genes are TRBV4-3 and TRBJ2-1, with TRBD2 matching over 8 bases. The CDR3 loop spans 15 amino acids. J was trimmed by 7 bases and V by 0 bases; bases with no gene match: 5. The germline V gene has CDR1 LGHNA and CDR2 YSLEER. DNA for the CDR3: TGCGCCAGCAGCCAAGACGGGAGGGCTACAAATGAGCAGTTCTTC. Amino acid sequence: CASSQDGRATNEQFF.

CDR3 DNA sequence: TGTGCCAGCAGTTCCACGAACAGCCCCGATCAGCCCCAGCATTTT. This codes for CASSSTNSPDQPQHF. This sequence joins TRBV6-5 and TRBJ1-5; no clear D. Germline lookup yields CDR1 MNHEY and CDR2 SVGAGI. Trimming removed 4 bases at V and 5 bases at J, with 15 bases between. The CDR3 is made up of 15 amino acids.

This chain joins TRBV14 and TRBJ2-6; unclear D gene. Germline loops: CDR1 SGHDN, CDR2 FVKESK. The CDR3 has 14 amino acids. The V end was cut by 1 base, the J end by 4 bases, with 5 bases between. In DNA, the CDR3 is TGTGCCAGCAGCCAAGTAGAGGGGGCCAACGTCCTGACTTTC. This codes for CASSQVEGANVLTF.

The chain links TRBV6-5 to TRBJ2-1; 7 positions agree with TRBD2. Germline V lookup: CDR1 MNHEY, CDR2 SVGAGI. The CDR3 sequence is 15 residues long. The trim removed 2 bases at V and 4 bases at J, leaving 5 bases unmatched. DNA for the CDR3: TGTGCCAGCAGTTACGGCCTAGCGGAATACAATGAGCAGTTCTTC. Protein sequence: CASSYGLAEYNEQFF.

This clone has only a few counts. J is TRBJ2-2 and V is TRBV5-1; 10 bases are a match to TRBD1. This CDR3 is 20 amino acids long. V lost 0 bases and J lost 3; bases outside the gene matches: 14. Germline lookup yields CDR1 SGHRS and CDR2 YFSETQ. CDR3 bases: TGCGCCAGCAGCTTGGTCAGCCGGGACAGGGGTTTTTCCGACACCGGGGAGCTGTTTTTT. Amino acid sequence: CASSLVSRDRGFSDTGELFF.

This rearrangement joins TRBV29-1 to TRBJ2-4, with 12 bases matching TRBD1. Looked up from germline, CDR1 is SQVTM and CDR2 is ANQGSEA. CDR3 length: 13 amino acids. Trimming cost V 6 bases and J 7 bases; bases outside gene matches: 4. The CDR3, as DNA: TGCAGCGTCGGGACAGGGGGCATGAACATTCAGTACTTC. Its protein is CSVGTGGMNIQYF.

The CDR3 DNA follows: TGCAGCCCAATTGTAGTCTCCTACGAGCAGTACTTC. It specifies CSPIVVSYEQYF. This chain uses TRBV29-1 with TRBJ2-7; D is undetermined. Germline CDR1 is SQVTM and CDR2 is ANQGSEA. The CDR3 loop spans 12 amino acids. Trimming removed 8 bases at V and 0 bases at J, with 11 bases between.

V gene TRBV13 combines with J gene TRBJ2-1; 8 bases agree with TRBD2. V trimming: 6 bases; J trimming: 5 bases; junction bases outside the gene matches: 12. This CDR3 comprises 16 residues. CDR1 is PRHDT and CDR2 is FYEKMQ in the germline V gene (reference sequence). The CDR3 loop is CASRSALSGIHNEQFF. The CDR3 coding sequence is TGTGCCAGCAGGTCCGCCCTTAGCGGGATTCACAATGAGCAGTTCTTC.

CDR3 region: CAWTDIQREEVPLPGEQYF. As DNA, the CDR3 is TGTGCCTGGACCGACATTCAGCGGGAGGAAGTCCCCCTCCCGGGCGAGCAGTACTTC. This chain uses TRBV30 with TRBJ2-7; TRBD2 matches 9 bases. Germline-derived CDR1 and CDR2 are GTSNPN and SVGIG (reference sequence). Trimming cost V 4 bases and J 6 bases; bases outside gene matches: 25. The CDR3 totals 19 residues.